The following is a T cell receptor (beta chain) sequence with its context. Its specificity is unknown. A junction boundary mismatches the germline segment, possibly from a read error. Each donor was healthy, and each was a bone marrow donor. Germline-derived CDR1 and CDR2 are MGHRA and YSYEKL. CDR3 size: 17 residues. The PCR was carried out with 60 Vbeta primers and 13 Jbeta primers. The assay was immunoSEQ multiplex PCR, and TCRdb's table has in-frame clones only and misses some. The sample gives about 160,000 clones, roughly 80% of which show up once; 1.5% to 2.5% is in the top ten. This sample was taken from a study of cytomegalovirus exposure and HLA in healthy donors. Overall study results and limits: TCR beta sequences reportedly predicted the HLA-A and HLA-B alleles of most subjects accurately. When analyzed later, a missense DCLRE1C variant was found to be linked to TCR beta V- and J-gene trimming.

The source is a man aged 18 to 35 in good health and CMV-seronegative. Material for sequencing was PBMCs. The chain is built from TRBV4-1 and TRBJ2-6; TRBD2 might be the D (6 bases). The CDR3 nucleotides are TGCGCCAGCAGCCGGATCGCGTTACCTCGCGGGGCCAACGGCCTGACTTTC. Protein sequence: CASSRIALPRGANGLTF.